The rows below give T cell receptor beta chains drawn from one sample of a study of blood T cells in healthy people across ages. TCRdb ran MiXCR on the 5' RACE reads and lists one entry per CDR3 protein. The sample lists hundreds of thousands of distinct CDR3 sequences, roughly 60% occurring once. Sequenced material: blood. These receptors all stem from a man under 40 in good health. Each CDR3 is given with its conserved first and last residue. A D gene is named only where the DNA matches it firmly. Clone size is given for some rows only: seen once, a few or many times, or a class if the clone is expanded.

14 TRBJ2-5 . . TRBV2 TGTGCCAGCCTAGACCGGGACTTCCAAGAGACCCAGTACTTC CASLDRDFQETQYF
17 TRBJ2-5 few . TRBV7-3 TGTGCCAGCAGCTTACGGGGGGCCACGCAAGGTAACAATGAGCAGTACTTC CASSLRGATQGNNEQYF
13 TRBJ1-2 few . TRBV4-3 TGCGCCAGCAGCCACTGGCCAGTCTATGGCTACACCTTC CASSHWPVYGYTF
19 TRBJ2-3 . TRBD2 TRBV7-2 TGTGCCAGCAGCTTAGCGAGGATAGCGGGAGGGCCCAGCACAGATACGCAGTATTTT CASSLARIAGGPSTDTQYF
14 TRBJ1-2 . . TRBV25-1 TGTGCCAGCAGTAAACAGGGATCGAACTATGGCTACACCTTC CASSKQGSNYGYTF
12 TRBJ2-5 once . TRBV7-2 TGTGCCAGCGGAGGGTCCGGAGAGACCCAGTACTTC CASGGSGETQYF
15 TRBJ2-1 once . TRBV4-2 TGTGCCAGCAGCCCCCGGGACAACTCCTACAATGAGCAGTTCTTC CASSPRDNSYNEQFF
14 TRBJ2-1 . TRBD2 TRBV10-3 TGTGCCGTAGCTAGCGGGAGCTCCTACAATGAGCAGTTCTTC CAVASGSSYNEQFF
15 TRBJ2-7 . . TRBV20-1 TGCAGTGCTCCCCAGCGGGGGACAGGGTCCTACGAGCAGTACTTC CSAPQRGTGSYEQYF
14 TRBJ1-2 . . TRBV27 TGTGCCAGCACCATAGCCCCAGGGAACTATGGCTACACCTTC CASTIAPGNYGYTF
16 TRBJ2-7 few . TRBV4-1 TGCGCCAGCAGCCAAGATTCCCGACAGGTCGGCCACGAGCAGTACTTC CASSQDSRQVGHEQYF
14 TRBJ1-2 . . TRBV27 TGTGCCAGCAGTTTAGCCAATTCTAACTATGGCTACACCTTC CASSLANSNYGYTF
12 TRBJ2-3 . . TRBV20-1 TGCAGTGCTAGACGGGTCGCAGATACGCAGTATTTT CSARRVADTQYF
14 TRBJ2-7 few . TRBV7-2 TGTGCCAGCAGCATCTCCGGGCAGGCCTACGAGCAGTACTTC CASSISGQAYEQYF
16 TRBJ2-7 many . TRBV18 TGTGCCAGCTCACCCAGCAACAGGGAAAGCTCCTACGAGCAGTACTTC CASSPSNRESSYEQYF
13 TRBJ2-5 few . TRBV29-1 TGCAGCGTTGAAGAACCGAACCAAGAGACCCAGTACTTC CSVEEPNQETQYF